The present T cell receptor beta chain was sequenced within a study of graft-versus-host responses after intestinal transplantation. Overall study context: Each recipient received anti-thymocyte globulin induction, then tacrolimus and steroids for two to three years.

Some clones are missing from TCRdb's copy, which holds only in-frame ones; the method was immunoSEQ multiplex PCR. Among more than 20,000 clones listed, roughly 83% were seen once. This clone has just a few counts. Its target is not known. Study observations and caveats: Recipient bone marrow held GvH clones, some seen earlier in ileum or blood.

With 5 bases removed from V and 8 bases from J, the gap between germline ends came to 18 bases. The CDR3 runs 14 residues. From germline, CDR1 is MDHEN and CDR2 SYDVKM. The chain couples TRBV28 to TRBJ1-2, with D maybe TRBD1 (6 bases). The clonotype was recovered from a human patient who received an intestinal transplant, so some T cells may come from the graft donor. The sample consisted of PBMCs, taken approximately four weeks after intestinal transplant. Written as DNA, the CDR3 is TGTGCCAGCAGTAATACCGGGACAATCAACGGCTACACCTTC. As protein: CASSNTGTINGYTF.